The next 7 T cell receptor beta chains were all read from a single sample in a study of T cells after yellow fever vaccination. TCRdb redid the calling of the 5' RACE reads with MiXCR, one entry per CDR3 protein. This sample carries some 240,000 distinct CDR3 sequences, roughly 3% of them seen once, and the ten largest clones take about 3%. The sample here was CD4+ T cells sorted from PBMCs, taken 10 days after the yellow fever booster vaccination. These receptors were obtained from a man between 18 and 35 years old who received the YFV17D yellow fever vaccine.

In its sample, this clonotype was seen many times. V gene TRBV5-1 combines with J gene TRBJ2-7, with 10 nucleotides matching TRBD2. This CDR3 is built from 15 residues. CDR1 and CDR2 from the germline V gene are SGHRS and YFSETQ. V lost 0 bases and J lost 3; bases outside the gene matches: 3. The CDR3 is CASSLDSGGNYEQYF. The CDR3 bases are TGCGCCAGCAGCTTGGATAGCGGGGGGAACTACGAGCAGTACTTC.

There are a few counts of this clonotype. The chain combines TRBV12-3 or TRBV12-4 with TRBJ1-2, with TRBD1 matching 9 bases. The CDR3 has 13 amino acids. V lost 5 bases, J lost 8 bases, and 6 bases stayed unmatched. The CDR3 region is CASSTDRGYGYTF. The CDR3 bases are TGTGCCAGCAGTACGGACAGGGGCTACGGCTACACCTTC.

In this sample, this clonotype turned up a few times. V gene TRBV6-1 combines with J gene TRBJ1-2, with D unclear. In germline, CDR1 is MNHNS, CDR2 SASEGT. The CDR3 is made up of 13 amino acids. The ends were cut back, 2 bases at V and 5 bases at J, with 9 bases in the middle. The CDR3: CASSEFQEYGYTF. As DNA, the CDR3 is TGTGCCAGCAGTGAATTCCAGGAATATGGCTACACCTTC.

Turning to this clonotype: A much more abundant neighbour one base away suggests this may be a read error. The gene calls are TRBV12-3 or TRBV12-4 and TRBJ2-7, with D unclear. This CDR3 is built from 16 residues. Here the CDR3 DNA reads TGTGCCAGCAGTTTTGGCCGGCGAGAGCTTACGTACGTGCAGTACGTC. As protein: CASSFGRRELTYVQYV.

The rearrangement uses TRBV29-1 and TRBJ2-3, with TRBD1 as a possible D gene (6 bases). Germline CDR1 and CDR2: SQVTM and ANQGSEA. The V end was cut by 8 bases, the J end by 0 bases, with 18 bases between. CDR3 length: 15 residues. CDR3 sequence: CSTQEDSSSTDTQYF. The CDR3 DNA reads as TGCAGCACTCAGGAGGACAGTTCTAGCACAGATACGCAGTATTTT.

This clonotype was seen more than once but under ten times. V and J are TRBV12-3 or TRBV12-4 and TRBJ1-2; 9 bases fit TRBD1. This CDR3 comprises 15 residues. V shed 7 bases and J 4 bases; nucleotides not matched to a gene: 10. In DNA, the CDR3 is TGTGCCAGCACCTATAGGGACAGGGAGGGCTATGGCTACACCTTC. Amino acid sequence: CASTYRDREGYGYTF.

This clonotype was detected a few times. This chain links TRBV7-2 with TRBJ2-5, with 7 nucleotides matching TRBD2. J gave up 2 bases and V 0 bases, and 3 bases lay outside the gene matches. The germline gives CDR1 SGHTA, CDR2 FQGNSA. This CDR3 has 15 residues. CDR3 in amino acids: CASSLAAAGQETQYF. DNA of the CDR3: TGTGCCAGCAGCTTAGCTGCAGCGGGGCAAGAGACCCAGTACTTC. The variable domain in full, completed from reference TRBV7-2 and TRBJ2-5, reads GAGVSQSPSNKVTEKGKDVELRCDPISGHTALYWYRQSLGQGLEFLIYFQGNSAPDKSGLPSDRFSAERTGGSVSTLTIQRTQQEDSAVYLCASSLAAAGQETQYFGPGTRLLVL.